The clone carrying this TCR beta chain appeared a few times. Its specificity is unknown. Germline V gene sequence: CDR1 SGHRS, CDR2 YFSETQ. The CDR3 is 13 residues long. The V gene lost 4 bases and the J gene lost 8 bases, with 15 bases spanning the gap. The data are from a study of cytomegalovirus exposure and HLA in healthy donors. Primers: 60 Vbeta forward and 13 Jbeta reverse. Authors' processing steps: Roughly 10 million shared chains were among approximately 80 million unique TCR beta chains counted in a later analysis. Using immunoSEQ multiplex PCR, the repertoire was profiled, and TCRdb retains in-frame clones only, with some absent. V and J calls and clone size are given by that table; D and trimming were obtained from the DNA. The repertoire holds 150,000 to 200,000 clones, about 12% seen once, with 7.5% to 10% in the top ten. All the people who gave samples were healthy bone marrow donors.

Study results and limitations: Per published accounts, TCR beta sequences correctly predicted the HLA-A and HLA-B alleles of most subjects. Rates of TCR association differed by HLA locus in a later analysis, with DRB1 highest and HLA-C lowest.

The rearrangement uses TRBV5-1 and TRBJ1-2; no clear D gene. The receptor was isolated from a man aged 50-60 years in good health and CMV-seropositive. The sample comprised PBMCs. As DNA, the CDR3 is TGCGCCAGCAGCCCCCTAGAGGGCGGAGGCTACACCTTC. This translates into CASSPLEGGGYTF. Together with reference TRBV5-1 and TRBJ1-2, the CDR3 gives the full variable domain: KAGVTQTPRYLIKTRGQQVTLSCSPISGHRSVSWYQQTPGQGLQFLFEYFSETQRNKGNFPGRFSGRQFSNSRSEMNVSTLELGDSALYLCASSPLEGGGYTFGSGTRLTVV.